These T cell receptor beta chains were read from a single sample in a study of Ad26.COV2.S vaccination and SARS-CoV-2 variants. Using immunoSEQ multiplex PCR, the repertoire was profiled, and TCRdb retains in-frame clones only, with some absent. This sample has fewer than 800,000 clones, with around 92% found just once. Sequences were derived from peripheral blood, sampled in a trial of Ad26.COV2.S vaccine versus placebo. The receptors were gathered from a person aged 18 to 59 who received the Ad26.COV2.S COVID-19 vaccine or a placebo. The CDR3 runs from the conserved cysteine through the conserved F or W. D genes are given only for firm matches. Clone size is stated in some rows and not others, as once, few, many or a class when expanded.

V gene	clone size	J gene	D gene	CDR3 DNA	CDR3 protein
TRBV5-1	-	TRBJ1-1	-	TGCGCCAGCAGCTTGGCCTGGGTCCCGAACACTGAAGCTTTCTTT	CASSLAWVPNTEAFF
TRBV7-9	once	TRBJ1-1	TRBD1	TGTGGCCTGGTCCGGGACAGGGAAAGAGTCACTGAAGCTTTCTTT	CGLVRDRERVTEAFF
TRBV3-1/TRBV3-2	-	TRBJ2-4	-	TGTGCCAGCAGCCAAGACCACCTAGCCAAAAACATTCAGTACTTC	CASSQDHLAKNIQYF
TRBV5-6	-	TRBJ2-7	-	TGTGCCAGCAGCTCACCGGACACGAACTCGAGAAGCGAGCAGTACTTC	CASSSPDTNSRSEQYF
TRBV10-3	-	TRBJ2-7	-	TGTGCCACAGAGACAGCTTTCTACGAGCAGTACTTC	CATETAFYEQYF
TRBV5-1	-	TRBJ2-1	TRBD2	TGCGCCAGCAGCACCGGACTAGCGGGGCGAGGGGAGCAGTTCTTC	CASSTGLAGRGEQFF
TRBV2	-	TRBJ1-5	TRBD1	TGTGCCAGCAGGACAGGGACAGGGAATCAGCCCCAGCATTTT	CASRTGTGNQPQHF
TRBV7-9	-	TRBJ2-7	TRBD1	TGTGCCAGCAGCCCCGGGACAGTCTCCTACGAGCAGTACTTC	CASSPGTVSYEQYF
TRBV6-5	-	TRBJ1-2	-	TGTGCCAGCAGTCGGGGTCGGGGTGGCTACACCTTC	CASSRGRGGYTF
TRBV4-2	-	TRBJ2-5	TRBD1	TGTGCCAGCAGCCGACTGACAGGGACCCAAGAGACCCAGTACTTC	CASSRLTGTQETQYF
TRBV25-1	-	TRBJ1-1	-	TGTGCCAGCGGACCTTTTGGGACTGAAGCTTTCTTT	CASGPFGTEAFF
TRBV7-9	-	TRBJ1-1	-	TGTGCCAGCAGCTTAGCAGGGGCCGGGGGCACTGAAGCTTTCTTT	CASSLAGAGGTEAFF
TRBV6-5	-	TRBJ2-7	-	TGTGCCAGCAGTTATGACGCCTTCTACGAGCAGTACTTC	CASSYDAFYEQYF
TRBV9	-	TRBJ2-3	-	TGTGCCAGCAGCGTAGGATCAGGGCCTCGAGATACGCAGTATTTT	CASSVGSGPRDTQYF
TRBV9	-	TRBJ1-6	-	TGTGCCAGCAGCGTAGGAGTGAGCTCCTATAATTCACCCCTCCACTTT	CASSVGVSSYNSPLHF
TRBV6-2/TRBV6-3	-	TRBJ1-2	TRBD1	TGTGCCAGCAGTTACGGGACAGGGTTCGATGGCTACACCTTC	CASSYGTGFDGYTF
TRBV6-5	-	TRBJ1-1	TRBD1	TGTGCCAGCAGGACAGGGGTTTATGAAGCTTTCTTT	CASRTGVYEAFF
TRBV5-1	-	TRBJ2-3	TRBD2	TGCGCCAGCAGCTTGGCCGTAGCGGGAGCCCCATACGCGCAGTATTTT	CASSLAVAGAPYAQYF
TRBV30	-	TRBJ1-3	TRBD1	TGTGCCTGGGGGGGGACAGGGGACGGAAACACCATATATTTT	CAWGGTGDGNTIYF
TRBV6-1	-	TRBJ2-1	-	TGTGCCAGCAGTGAAGGGGGGGTCAACAATGAGCAGTTCTTC	CASSEGGVNNEQFF
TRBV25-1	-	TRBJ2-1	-	TGTGCCAGCAGTGATTCCGGGAGATACTACAATGAGCAGTTCTTC	CASSDSGRYYNEQFF
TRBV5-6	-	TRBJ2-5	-	TGTGCCAGCAGCGCGCGAGAGACCCAGTACTTC	CASSARETQYF
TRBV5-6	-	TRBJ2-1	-	TGTGCCAGCACGCGGGCCTACAATGAGCAGTTCTTC	CASTRAYNEQFF
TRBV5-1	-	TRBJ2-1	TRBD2	TGCGCCAGCAGCTTGGTAGCGGGACCCGTTGAGCAGTTCTTC	CASSLVAGPVEQFF
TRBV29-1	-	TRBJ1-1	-	TGCAGCGTTGAAAAGGACGGAGGTCAAGAAGCTTTCTTT	CSVEKDGGQEAFF
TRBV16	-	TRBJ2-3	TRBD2	TGTGCCAGCAGTCCGACTAGCGGGAAAGCAGATACGCAGTATTTT	CASSPTSGKADTQYF
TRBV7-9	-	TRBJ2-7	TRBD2	TGTGCCAGCAGGCTAGCGGGCTACGAGCAGTACTTC	CASRLAGYEQYF
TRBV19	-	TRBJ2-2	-	TGTGCCAGTAGTATTTTGAGCGGAGCGAACACCGGGGAGCTGTTTTTT	CASSILSGANTGELFF
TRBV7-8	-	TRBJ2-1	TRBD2	TGTGCCAGCAGCTTAGGAGTAGCGGGGGTTTCTCATGAGCAGTTCTTC	CASSLGVAGVSHEQFF
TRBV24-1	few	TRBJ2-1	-	TGTGCCACCAGTGGACGGCAGGCTGAGCAGTTCTTC	CATSGRQAEQFF
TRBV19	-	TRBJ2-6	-	TGTGCCAGTAGTATAGATCGAGGGGCTGGGGCCAACGTCCTGACTTTC	CASSIDRGAGANVLTF
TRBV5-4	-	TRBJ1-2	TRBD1	TGTGCCAGCAGCACGACAGGGGTCTATGGCTACACCTTC	CASSTTGVYGYTF
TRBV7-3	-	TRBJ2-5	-	TGTGCCAGCAGCTTAAGTTTAAGCCGGACGGCTCAAGAGACCCAGTACTTC	CASSLSLSRTAQETQYF
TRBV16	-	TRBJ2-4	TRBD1	TGTGCCAGCAGCCAATCCGGAACAGGGGCAAACATTCAGTACTTC	CASSQSGTGANIQYF
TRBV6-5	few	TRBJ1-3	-	TGTGCCAGCACTAACTCTGGAAACACCATATATTTT	CASTNSGNTIYF
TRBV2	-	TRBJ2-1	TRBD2	TGTGCCAGCAGTGGGACTAGCGTCGGTGAGCAGTTCTTC	CASSGTSVGEQFF
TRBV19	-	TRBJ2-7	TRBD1	TGTGCCAGCCAAATTTCGGGACAGGCCTCTTACGAGCAGTACTTC	CASQISGQASYEQYF